This TCR beta chain comes out of a study of T cells in Graves' hyperthyroidism and ophthalmopathy. Not enrolled were patients with uncontrolled infection, other autoimmune disease, pregnancy or lactation. The CDR3 contains 9 residues when both ends are counted. Germline values: CDR1 SEHNR, CDR2 FQNEAQ (reference sequence). Authors of the study amplified TCR beta CDR3 regions from RNA transcripts. Using the HTBI primer set, a first-round RT-PCR was run on the TCR CDR3. MiXCR was run by TCRdb on the multiplex PCR reads, yielding one entry per CDR3 protein. The table includes roughly 500,000 distinct CDR3 sequences, over 35% detected once. A remark on this clonotype: Its antigen is currently unknown. The conserved phenylalanine or tryptophan is not found at the CDR3 terminus, so this likely reflects a read error. Because the CDR3's place on the DNA is in doubt, the DNA is left out and the CDR3 is given as listed by TCRdb.

Whole-study findings and limits: Model output signaled ophthalmopathy a median about 6.3 months ahead of onset. A model of 13 V-J features distinguished ophthalmopathy from stable hyperthyroidism. Blood shared most expanded thyroid clonotypes above 0.001.

Specimen: peripheral blood or thyroid tissue (not recorded which). This TCR was sampled from an adult woman with Graves' disease, either hyperthyroidism or ophthalmopathy (not recorded which). The genes are TRBV7-9 and TRBJ1-3; the table names TRBD1, a call not compared with the DNA. The CDR3 is CASSFANTG.